The 32 T cell receptor beta chains below come from one sample, sequenced in a study of blood T cell repertoires in COVID-19. TCRdb's copy holds only in-frame clones and misses some; the assay was immunoSEQ multiplex PCR. The table has 130,000 to 150,000 clones, more than 75% seen once; the top ten hold around 5%. The sequencing input was peripheral blood. These receptors were collected from a woman in her sixties or seventies with COVID-19, enrolled during active disease.

The chain joins TRBV7-3 to TRBJ1-1; 8 bases fit TRBD1. The J segment lost 0 bases and the V segment lost 2 bases, leaving 5 bases of the junction unmatched. Germline assignment: CDR1 SGHTA and CDR2 FQGTGA. CDR3 size: 16 residues. CDR3 nucleotides: TGTGCCAGCAGCTTAGGGTCGGACAGGGTGAACACTGAAGCTTTCTTT. As protein: CASSLGSDRVNTEAFF. Variable domain in full (rest from reference TRBV7-3 and TRBJ1-1): GAGVSQTPSNKVTEKGKYVELRCDPISGHTALYWYRQSLGQGPEFLIYFQGTGAADDSGLPNDRFFAVRPEGSVSTLKIQRTERGDSAVYLCASSLGSDRVNTEAFFGQGTRLTVV.

This clone has a handful of counts. The chain is built from TRBV5-1 and TRBJ1-6; 12 nucleotides match TRBD1. CDR1 and CDR2 from the germline V gene are SGHRS and YFSETQ. The length of the CDR3 is 16 residues. V was clipped by 1 base and J by 9 bases; unmatched bases: 5. DNA for the CDR3: TGCGCCAGCAGCTTGTCCGGGACAGGGGGCAGTTCACCCCTCCACTTT. Its translation is CASSLSGTGGSSPLHF.

The chain couples TRBV6-4 to TRBJ1-1; possible D gene TRBD1, 6 bases. CDR3 length: 13 residues. V dropped 10 bases and J dropped 1 base, with 13 bases sitting between them. Germline CDR1 and CDR2: MRHNA and SNTAGT. CDR3 nucleotide sequence: TGTGCCATTTCCGGGACAAAGAACACTGAAGCTTTCTTT. Its translation: CAISGTKNTEAFF.

This chain connects TRBV13 to TRBJ2-2, with D possibly being TRBD2 (5 bases). The germline CDR1 and CDR2 sequences are PRHDT and FYEKMQ (reference sequence). Deletions cut 1 base from V and 1 base from J, with 7 bases between. The CDR3 covers 15 residues. The CDR3 coding sequence is TGTGCCAGCAGCTTAGAGGCGGGGAACACCGGGGAGCTGTTTTTT. Its protein product is CASSLEAGNTGELFF.

There are a few counts of this clone. This chain joins TRBV6-2 or TRBV6-3 and TRBJ1-5; D is unresolved. Germline V gene data show CDR1 as MNHEY and CDR2 as SVGEGT. The CDR3 has 14 residues. Trimming cost V 2 bases and J 3 bases, with 8 bases left between them. CDR3 bases: TGTGCCAGCAGTTACGGCCTGAACAATCAGCCCCAGCATTTT. Protein: CASSYGLNNQPQHF.

The chain carries TRBV7-2 and TRBJ2-2, with 8 bases fitting TRBD1. CDR3 length: 17 residues. The J segment lost 0 bases and the V segment lost 2 bases, leaving 5 bases of the junction unmatched. CDR1 is SGHTA, CDR2 FQGNSA, per germline. The CDR3 is CASSLMTGASNTGELFF. The CDR3 nucleotides are TGTGCCAGCAGCTTAATGACAGGGGCGTCGAACACCGGGGAGCTGTTTTTT.

This clone showed up just a few times. This chain uses TRBV9 with TRBJ2-1, with D possibly matching TRBD1 (5 bases). The CDR3 sequence is 12 residues long. The ends were cut back, 0 bases at V and 7 bases at J, with 5 bases in the middle. Germline CDR1 reads SGDLS; CDR2 reads YYNGEE. CDR3 sequence: CASSVEGNEQFF. The CDR3 DNA is TGTGCCAGCAGCGTAGAGGGGAATGAGCAGTTCTTC.

The chain employs TRBV4-1 and TRBJ2-1; 12 positions agree with TRBD2. Germline lookup yields CDR1 MGHRA and CDR2 YSYEKL. Trimming took 0 bases from V and 4 from J; bases not matched to a gene: 1. CDR3 length: 16 residues. CDR3 DNA: TGCGCCAGCAGCCAAGATCTAGCGGGGGGGTACAATGAGCAGTTCTTC. It yields the protein CASSQDLAGGYNEQFF.

This clone has a handful of counts. The rearrangement uses TRBV24-1 and TRBJ2-5; tentatively, D is TRBD1 (6 bases). V was shortened by 9 bases and J by 1 base, with 11 bases between the two germline ends. The CDR3 totals 13 residues. Germline CDR1 and CDR2: KGHDR and SFDVKD. In DNA, the CDR3 is TGTGCCACCGGAGACAGGCTCCAAGAGACCCAGTACTTC. Translation gives CATGDRLQETQYF.

The gene calls are TRBV7-2 and TRBJ1-2; D is undetermined. Between the trimmed V and J ends, which lost 4 bases and 9 bases, there was a span of 18 bases. Germline loops: CDR1 SGHTA, CDR2 FQGNSA. This CDR3 has 14 residues. CDR3 coding DNA: TGTGCCAGCAGCTCCGATGTCAGGATAAGGAGCTACACCTTC. This encodes CASSSDVRIRSYTF. Full variable domain (rest looked up from reference TRBV7-2 and TRBJ1-2): GAGVSQSPSNKVTEKGKDVELRCDPISGHTALYWYRQSLGQGLEFLIYFQGNSAPDKSGLPSDRFSAERTGGSVSTLTIQRTQQEDSAVYLCASSSDVRIRSYTFGSGTRLTVV.

To note about this clone: The identical CDR3 is also encoded by other nucleotide sequences in the sample. The DNA of the CDR3 is TGTGCCAGCAGTACCGGGGGTAACTATGGCTACACCTTC. It is translated as CASSTGGNYGYTF. V and J are TRBV12-3 or TRBV12-4 and TRBJ1-2, with a possible D match to TRBD1 (5 bases). CDR3 length: 13 residues. The germline V and J ends were trimmed by 5 bases and 1 base, with 8 bases remaining between them.

This chain uses TRBV6-5 with TRBJ1-6; TRBD1 is a possible D gene (6 bases). Germline V gene sequence: CDR1 MNHEY, CDR2 SVGAGI. CDR3 size: 12 residues. V was shortened by 10 bases and J by 9 bases, with 13 bases between the two germline ends. In DNA, the CDR3 is TGTGCCACAGGGGCCGGAGGTTCACCCCTCCACTTT. Translated: CATGAGGSPLHF.

J is TRBJ1-2 and V is TRBV4-3; 9 bases match TRBD1. Germline loops: CDR1 LGHNA, CDR2 YSLEER. The CDR3 runs 14 residues. The V segment lost 0 bases and the J segment 8 bases; nucleotides outside the gene matches: 4. The chain's CDR3 is CASSQDRTGVGYTF. CDR3 bases: TGCGCCAGCAGCCAAGATAGGACAGGGGTAGGCTACACCTTC.

The genes are TRBV6-5 and TRBJ1-1; D is uncertain. Germline CDR1 MNHEY, CDR2 SVGAGI. Deletions cut 7 bases from V and 4 bases from J, with 13 bases between. This CDR3 contains 13 residues. CDR3 DNA: TGTGCCAGCAATAGGAAGGAGGGCACTGAAGCTTTCTTT. Its translation is CASNRKEGTEAFF.

The rearrangement links TRBV30 to TRBJ1-2; possibly TRBD1 for D (5 bases). The CDR3 sequence is 12 residues long. CDR1 is GTSNPN, CDR2 SVGIG, per germline (reference sequence). Trimming took off 5 bases at V and 7 bases at J, with 14 bases between the two ends. The CDR3 DNA is TGTGCCTGGGGGGCAGGGCTGGGTGGCTACACCTTC. This encodes CAWGAGLGGYTF.

J is TRBJ2-7 and V is TRBV5-1, with D possibly TRBD1 on 6 matching bases. Per germline, CDR1 SGHRS and CDR2 YFSETQ. Between the trimmed V and J ends, which lost 2 bases and 3 bases, there was a span of 15 bases. The CDR3 is 15 amino acids. CDR3 coding DNA: TGCGCCAGCAGCTTAAGGACAGAGGGTCTCTACGAGCAGTACTTC. Residues: CASSLRTEGLYEQYF.

The V gene is TRBV6-2 or TRBV6-3, the J gene TRBJ2-2, with a possible D match to TRBD2 (5 bases). V was pared by 2 bases and J by 5 bases, with 12 bases between. The CDR3 consists of 15 residues. Looked up from germline, CDR1 is MNHEY and CDR2 is SVGEGT. The CDR3: CASSYRGLSTGELFF. CDR3 nucleotide sequence: TGTGCCAGCAGTTACCGAGGGTTGAGTACCGGGGAGCTGTTTTTT.

The rearrangement uses TRBV19 and TRBJ1-5; no clear D gene. V lost 3 bases to trimming and J lost 6 bases, with 9 bases between them. The CDR3 covers 13 residues. Germline-derived CDR1 and CDR2 are LNHDA and SQIVND (reference sequence). CDR3 DNA sequence: TGTGCCAGTAGTATGCCCTTTAGTCAGCCCCAGCATTTT. Protein sequence: CASSMPFSQPQHF.

The CDR3: CSVGGSGQGTTGELFF. The CDR3, as DNA: TGCAGCGTTGGTGGCTCGGGACAGGGGACTACCGGGGAGCTGTTTTTT. This chain links TRBV29-1 with TRBJ2-2, with 10 bases matching TRBD1. Germline trimming cut 4 bases from V and 5 bases from J; bases unmatched to any gene: 10. The CDR3 loop spans 16 amino acids. Germline CDR1 SQVTM, CDR2 ANQGSEA.

The genes are TRBV6-5 and TRBJ2-1, with 8 bases that match TRBD2. The CDR3 runs to 15 residues. V shed 6 bases and J 2 bases; nucleotides not matched to a gene: 6. Germline CDR1 and CDR2: MNHEY and SVGAGI. The CDR3 is CASRSGGPPYNEQFF. The CDR3 nucleotides read TGTGCCAGCAGAAGCGGGGGCCCTCCCTACAATGAGCAGTTCTTC.

This chain's CDR3 is CSVRTSREQYF. CDR3 bases: TGCAGCGTTCGGACTAGCCGCGAGCAGTACTTC. The V call is TRBV29-1, the J call TRBJ2-7; 8 bases agree with TRBD2. The CDR3 totals 11 residues. Germline V gene data show CDR1 as SQVTM and CDR2 as ANQGSEA. The V gene end was trimmed by 5 bases and the J gene end by 6 bases; junction bases not matched to a gene: 3.

This clone was found a few times. The chain has TRBV2 and TRBJ1-1; D might be TRBD1 (6 bases). The CDR3 is 14 amino acids. Trimming stripped 7 bases from V and 0 bases from J, with 12 bases between. Germline V CDR1 and CDR2: SNHLY, FYNNEI. The CDR3 region has the DNA TGTGCCAGCACCCTCACAGGGTTGAACACTGAAGCTTTCTTT. Translated: CASTLTGLNTEAFF.

This chain uses TRBV28 with TRBJ1-3; the D gene is possibly TRBD1 (6 bases). The CDR3 is made up of 16 amino acids. CDR1 and CDR2 (germline): MDHEN, SYDVKM. Trimming took off 2 bases at V and 7 bases at J, with 18 bases between the two ends. CDR3 coding DNA: TGTGCCAGCAGTTTAACAGGGCGAAACGGGCTGAACACCATATATTTT. This codes for CASSLTGRNGLNTIYF. Using reference TRBV28 and TRBJ1-3 for the parts outside the CDR3, the full variable domain is DVKVTQSSRYLVKRTGEKVFLECVQDMDHENMFWYRQDPGLGLRLIYFSYDVKMKEKGDIPEGYSVSREKKERFSLILESASTNQTSMYLCASSLTGRNGLNTIYFGEGSWLTVV.

The V call is TRBV7-6, the J call TRBJ1-1, with D possibly being TRBD1 (6 bases). With 1 base removed from V and 5 bases from J, the gap between germline ends came to 8 bases. Germline assignment: CDR1 SGHVS and CDR2 FNYEAQ. This CDR3 has 13 amino acids. The CDR3 sequence: CASSLGGQTEAFF. CDR3 DNA sequence: TGTGCCAGCAGCTTAGGGGGACAAACTGAAGCTTTCTTT.

This clone has at least ten counts. The CDR3 is CASHSMRAGNNEQFF. The CDR3 DNA sequence: TGTGCCAGCCATTCTATGAGGGCGGGGAACAATGAGCAGTTCTTC. The chain couples TRBV2 to TRBJ2-1; D may be TRBD2 (6 bases). Trimming took 8 bases from V and 5 from J, leaving 19 bases between them. Germline CDR1 and CDR2: SNHLY and FYNNEI. The CDR3 runs 15 residues.

This sequence joins TRBV7-3 and TRBJ2-5; TRBD1 aligns across 8 bases. CDR3 length equals 15 residues. The germline CDR1 and CDR2 sequences are SGHTA and FQGTGA. V lost 5 bases, J lost 5 bases, and 10 bases stayed unmatched. Written as DNA, the CDR3 is TGTGCCAGCAGCCTTCAGACAGGGGCAGGGGAGACCCAGTACTTC. Translating it yields CASSLQTGAGETQYF. The full variable domain, completed using reference TRBV7-3 and TRBJ2-5, is GAGVSQTPSNKVTEKGKYVELRCDPISGHTALYWYRQSLGQGPEFLIYFQGTGAADDSGLPNDRFFAVRPEGSVSTLKIQRTERGDSAVYLCASSLQTGAGETQYFGPGTRLLVL.

CDR3 nucleotide sequence: TGTGCCAGCAGCTACGCAGGGGACTATGGCTACACCTTC. It yields the protein CASSYAGDYGYTF. J is TRBJ1-2 and V is TRBV7-8; a possible D gene is TRBD1 (6 bases). Trimming shortened V by 4 bases and J by 3 bases, and 9 bases separated the two germline ends. Germline V gene lookup returns CDR1 SGHVS and CDR2 FQNEAQ. The CDR3 spans 13 residues.

The rearrangement joins TRBV19 to TRBJ1-2; D gene unclear. This CDR3 contains 12 residues. V gave up 10 bases and J gave up 3 bases, with 12 bases separating them. In germline, CDR1 is LNHDA, CDR2 SQIVND (reference sequence). The CDR3 is CATRPGDYGYTF. The CDR3 DNA reads as TGTGCCACTAGACCCGGGGACTATGGCTACACCTTC.

The chain has TRBV5-1 and TRBJ1-4; D remains ambiguous. The CDR3 extends over 19 amino acids. V shed 0 bases and J shed 0 bases, with 18 bases lying between them. From germline, CDR1 is SGHRS and CDR2 YFSETQ. The CDR3 here is CASSLASGGIGATNEKLFF. The CDR3 DNA sequence: TGCGCCAGCAGCTTGGCGAGTGGAGGGATTGGGGCAACTAATGAAAAACTGTTTTTT.

The sample holds a few counts of this clone. The chain is built from TRBV6-5 and TRBJ2-3, with 7 bases that match TRBD1. Germline trimming cut 5 bases from V and 3 bases from J; bases unmatched to any gene: 8. The CDR3 spans 15 residues. CDR1 and CDR2 from the germline V gene are MNHEY and SVGAGI. The CDR3 region is CASSTADRRTDTQYF. The CDR3 region has the DNA TGTGCCAGCAGTACCGCGGACAGGAGGACAGATACGCAGTATTTT.

The chain carries TRBV28 and TRBJ1-2; weak D call: TRBD1 (5 bases). The CDR3 is 15 residues long. The germline V and J ends were trimmed by 6 bases and 1 base, with 15 bases remaining between them. Germline V gene sequence: CDR1 MDHEN, CDR2 SYDVKM. CDR3 protein: CASRSPLGGNYGYTF. CDR3 bases: TGTGCCAGCAGATCCCCCCTGGGGGGTAACTATGGCTACACCTTC.

This clone was observed a handful of times. The CDR3 nucleotides read TGTGCCAGCAGCGTAGTTGCGGGGGGCCTTGGGTACAATGAGCAGTTCTTC. Its protein is CASSVVAGGLGYNEQFF. This chain uses TRBV9 with TRBJ2-1, with 8 bases matching TRBD2. Germline CDR1 and CDR2: SGDLS and YYNGEE. This CDR3 spans 17 amino acids. The trim removed 0 bases at V and 4 bases at J, leaving 9 bases unmatched.